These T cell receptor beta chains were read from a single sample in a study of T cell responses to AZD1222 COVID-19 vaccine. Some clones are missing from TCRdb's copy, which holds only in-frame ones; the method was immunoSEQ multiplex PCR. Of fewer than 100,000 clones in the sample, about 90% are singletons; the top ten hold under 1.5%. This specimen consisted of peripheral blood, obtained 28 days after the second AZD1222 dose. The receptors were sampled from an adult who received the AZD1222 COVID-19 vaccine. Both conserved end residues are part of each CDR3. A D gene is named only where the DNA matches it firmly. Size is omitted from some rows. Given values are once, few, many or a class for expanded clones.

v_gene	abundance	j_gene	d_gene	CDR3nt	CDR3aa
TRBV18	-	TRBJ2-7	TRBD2	TGTGCCAGCTCGCTTTTCGACGGCGGGGGTCTCTCCTACGAGCAGTACTTC	CASSLFDGGGLSYEQYF
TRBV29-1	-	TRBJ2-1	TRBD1	TGCAGCACCTCCGGGACAGGTCTCGATGAGCAGTTCTTC	CSTSGTGLDEQFF
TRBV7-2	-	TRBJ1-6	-	TGTGCCAGCAGCTTAGGGGCTGGTAACTATAATTCACCCCTCCACTTT	CASSLGAGNYNSPLHF
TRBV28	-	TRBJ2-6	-	TGTGCCAGCAGTTTCTATAGGGGCTCTGGGGCCAACGTCCTGACTTTC	CASSFYRGSGANVLTF
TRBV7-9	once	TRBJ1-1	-	TGTGCCAGCAGCTTTGGGGGGCGGGTAGACACTGAAGCTTTCTTT	CASSFGGRVDTEAFF
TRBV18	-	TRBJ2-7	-	TGTGCCAGCTCACCAACAACCCTATCCACCTACGAGCAGTACTTC	CASSPTTLSTYEQYF
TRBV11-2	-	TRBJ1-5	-	TGTGCCAGCAGCTTAGGGGGAGTTCGGCCCCAGCATTTT	CASSLGGVRPQHF
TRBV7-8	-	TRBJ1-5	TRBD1	TGTGCCAGCAGCTTAGGCAGGGGGCCCAATCAGCCCCAGCATTTT	CASSLGRGPNQPQHF
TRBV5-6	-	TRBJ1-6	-	TGTGCCAGCAGCCTCCGACAGGACAGCTCCTATAATTCACCCCTCCACTTT	CASSLRQDSSYNSPLHF
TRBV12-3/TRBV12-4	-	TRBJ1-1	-	TGTGCCAGCAGTCTGGGCATGGGCCGGGGAGCTTTCTTT	CASSLGMGRGAFF
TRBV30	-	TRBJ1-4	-	TGTGCCTGGAGTAGGCAGGGGATCGCTAATGAAAAACTGTTTTTT	CAWSRQGIANEKLFF
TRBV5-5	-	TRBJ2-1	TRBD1	TGTGCCAGCAGCATTCAACAGGGGTTCTCCTACAATGAGCAGTTCTTC	CASSIQQGFSYNEQFF
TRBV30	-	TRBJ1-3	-	TGTGCTGGGGGGGACGGAAACACCATATATTTT	CAGGDGNTIYF
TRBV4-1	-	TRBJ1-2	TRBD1	TGCGCCAGCAGCCAAGTACAGGGGGACTATGGCTACACCTTC	CASSQVQGDYGYTF
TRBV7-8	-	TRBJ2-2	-	TGTGCCAGCAGCTTATCGGTCAACACCGGGGAGCTGTTTTTT	CASSLSVNTGELFF
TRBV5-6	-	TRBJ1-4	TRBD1	TGTGCCAGCAGCTTGTCCCACCGGGACAGCGGTGAAAAACTGTTTTTT	CASSLSHRDSGEKLFF
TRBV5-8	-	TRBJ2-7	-	TGTGCCAGCAGCCACGAGGACAGTCTTATGCGGGAGCAGTACTTC	CASSHEDSLMREQYF
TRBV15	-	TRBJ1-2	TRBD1	TGTGCCACCAGCAGAGATGTAATCCGGGACAGGGTAGATAACTATGGCTACACCTTC	CATSRDVIRDRVDNYGYTF
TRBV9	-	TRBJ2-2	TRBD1	TGTGCCAGCAGCGATAGAGCCGGGACAGGGGGGACCGGGGAGCTGTTTTTT	CASSDRAGTGGTGELFF
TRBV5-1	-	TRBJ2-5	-	TGCGCCAGCAGCTCCCCCGGACAGATCCAAGAGACCCAGTACTTC	CASSSPGQIQETQYF
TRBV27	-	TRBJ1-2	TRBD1	TGTGCCAGCAGGGCTCATGGGACAGCTAACTATGGCTACACCTTC	CASRAHGTANYGYTF
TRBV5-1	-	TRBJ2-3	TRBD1	TGCGCCAGCAGCAATCGACAGGGATCTAGCACAGATACGCAGTATTTT	CASSNRQGSSTDTQYF
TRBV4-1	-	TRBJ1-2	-	TGCGCCAGCAGCCAAGGGAGGGTAGGATTCGATGGCTACACCTTC	CASSQGRVGFDGYTF
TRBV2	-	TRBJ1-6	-	TGTGCCAGCAGTGAAGCAGGGGGTTCGGGCTCCTATAATTCACACCTCCACTTT	CASSEAGGSGSYNSHLHF
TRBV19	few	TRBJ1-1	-	TGTGCCAGTTTTTCTTCTTGGGTCGCTGAAGCTTTCTTT	CASFSSWVAEAFF
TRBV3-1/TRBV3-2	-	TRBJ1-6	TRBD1	TGTGCCAGCAGCCAGGGGACAGGGTTCAATTCACCCCTCCACTTT	CASSQGTGFNSPLHF
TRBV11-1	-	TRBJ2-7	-	TGTGCCAGCAGCCCCTCCTATAAAGGCTACGAGCAGTACTTC	CASSPSYKGYEQYF
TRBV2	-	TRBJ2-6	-	TGTGCCAGCAGTGAGTCAGGGGCCGGGGCCAACGTCCTGACTTTC	CASSESGAGANVLTF
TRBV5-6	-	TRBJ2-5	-	TGTGCCAGCAGCGCCCAACTGCTAGCCCAAGAGACCCAGTACTTC	CASSAQLLAQETQYF
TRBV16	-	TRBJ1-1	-	TGTGCCAGCAGCCAATCGTCAGGGGCCAGCATGAACACTGAAGCTTTCTTT	CASSQSSGASMNTEAFF
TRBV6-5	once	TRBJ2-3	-	TGTGCCAGCAGTTACTCGGAGTCCACAGATACGCAGTATTTT	CASSYSESTDTQYF
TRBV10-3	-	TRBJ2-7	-	TGTGCCATCACCCATACCGCCGGAGCCTACGAGCAGTACTTC	CAITHTAGAYEQYF
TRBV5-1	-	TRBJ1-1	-	TGCGCCAGCAGCTTGGTCGGGGAAGGATGGAACACTGAAGCTTTCTTT	CASSLVGEGWNTEAFF
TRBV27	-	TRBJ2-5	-	TGTGCCAGCAGTTTAGGTTGGGGGGGGGCCGACCAAGAGACCCAGTACTTC	CASSLGWGGADQETQYF
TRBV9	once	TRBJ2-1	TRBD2	TGTGCCAGCAGCGGAAAAGGGACTAGTAGGTCCTACAATGAGCAGTTCTTC	CASSGKGTSRSYNEQFF
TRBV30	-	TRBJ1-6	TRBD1	TGTGCCTGGAGTAGGACAGGATCTCCGCCCCTTTCACCCCTCCACTTT	CAWSRTGSPPLSPLHF
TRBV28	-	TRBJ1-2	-	TGTGCCAGCAGTTTAGGAGGGGCCCAAGGCTATGGCTACACCTTC	CASSLGGAQGYGYTF
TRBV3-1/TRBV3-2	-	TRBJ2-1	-	TGTGCCAGCAGGCGGAGGAATGAGCAGTTCTTC	CASRRRNEQFF
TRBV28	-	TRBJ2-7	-	TGTGCCAGCAGTTTAGGGGTCTCCTACGAGCAGTACTTC	CASSLGVSYEQYF
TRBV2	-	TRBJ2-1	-	TGTGCCAGCAGTGACAGGGAGGACGGCGCCTCCTACAATGAGCAGTTCTTC	CASSDREDGASYNEQFF
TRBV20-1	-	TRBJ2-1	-	TGCAGTGCTAGGAGGAATGAGCAGTTCTTC	CSARRNEQFF
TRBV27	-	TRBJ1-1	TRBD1	TGTGCCAGCATTCGGGACAGGGCGAACACTGAAGCTTTCTTT	CASIRDRANTEAFF